Detailed here is one T cell receptor (beta chain). The target of this receptor is not known. No quality values exist for individual bases; no much larger clone is one base distant. This sample was included in a study of T cells in Graves' hyperthyroidism and ophthalmopathy (dated by TCRdb to between 2018 and 2021). About the study as a whole: Peripheral blood samples were taken at initial diagnosis, before any treatment was given. To identify TCR V-J signatures that set the groups apart, the researchers used a discovery cohort of roughly 100 patients, made up of around 42 with Graves' ophthalmopathy and some 55 with stable Graves' hyperthyroidism. Whether ophthalmopathy could be predicted prospectively was tested in an independent validation cohort made up of 18 to 20 hyperthyroidism patients plus 17 patients who later progressed to ophthalmopathy. For training and testing, the 100 or so patients in the discovery cohort were randomly divided in a 7:3 ratio. In more than five Graves' hyperthyroidism patients, the study also compared T-cell repertoires from thyroid tissue with T-cell repertoires from blood. Following sampling, methimazole starting at 30 mg daily was given to hyperthyroidism patients, and high-dose intravenous methylprednisolone was given to ophthalmopathy patients. The paper reports TCR Vbeta CDR3 sequencing of 135 peripheral blood samples: over 40 ophthalmopathy, roughly 74 hyperthyroidism and approximately 17 progressor patients.

Ophthalmopathy patients had moderately to severely active disease, Clinical Activity Score of at least 3, NOSPECS grade of at least 4, and duration under 3 months. The study excluded patients with uncontrolled infections, other autoimmune diseases, pregnancy or lactation. Clinical symptoms, serum thyroxine and TRAb, thyroid ultrasound, and orbital computed tomography formed the basis for the diagnoses. PBMCs were separated from roughly 10 ml of fresh peripheral blood using Ficoll-Paque density gradient centrifugation. Total RNA was extracted using Trizol reagent, and RNA quality was assessed on an Agilent 2100 Bioanalyzer. The CDR3 starts with the cysteine, ends with the phenylalanine, and has 11 residues. The CDR3 DNA has 33 bases and is translated from base 1. Based on the germline V gene (reference sequence), the CDR1 and CDR2 sequences are GTSNPN and SVGIG. Deletion took 1 base off V and 8 bases off J, with a span of 6 bases between the germline ends.

Broader findings and caveats from the paper: No statistical method was used to set the sample size in advance, and investigators knew the group allocation. In validation, progression to ophthalmopathy was predicted by the model with nearly 71% sensitivity and about 72% specificity, a median of 6.5 months before onset. Blood samples also contained most of the expanded thyroid clonotypes (frequency above 0.001), which suggests that blood repertoires may reflect thyroid immune responses. A model built on a 13 V-J signature distinguished ophthalmopathy from stable hyperthyroidism, reaching over 85% sensitivity and under 84% specificity in cross-validation and 80%/75% in testing.

TCR beta CDR3 regions were amplified from RNA transcripts. For the first round of RT-PCR on the TCR CDR3, the HTBI primer set was used together with the Qiagen OneStep RT-PCR kit. A second multiplex PCR round built the libraries, followed by size selection and purification. Libraries were sequenced paired-end with 100 bp reads on an Illumina HiSeq2000. Under the source paper's analysis protocol: SOAPnuke was used to process the raw data, throwing out any read that contained adapters or uncalled bases, had a mean Phred below 15, or lacked an exact constant-primer or identifier match. High-quality paired reads were merged with COPE v1.2.5, and unique nucleotide sequences were defined as clonotypes. Clonotypes were aligned to IMGT TRBV, TRBD and TRBJ reference segments using MiTCR v1.1. The analysis included only V-J combinations with a frequency above 0.0001, which together covered around 99% of the repertoires. A TCS score was defined as the ratio between F50 (clonal expansion) and ExV (chaos), using BLOSUM62-based TCRdist between CDR3 peptides within each V-J. Welch's t-statistics and random forest reduced roughly 540 V-J features to 10 to 15, which were used in a naive Bayes classifier (R e1071). TCRdb itself trimmed the public reads at Q25 with fastp, ran MiXCR and retained productive beta chains. Each CDR3 protein appears once, grouped with its most common genes and DNA. TCRdb's processing, not the authors', yielded these V and J calls. For this sample there are about 640,000 distinct CDR3 sequences; around 20% appear just once. The ten top clones hold 34% of the sample.

The TCR was taken from a man younger than 40 with Graves' ophthalmopathy. The rearranged chain carries TRBV30 and TRBJ2-4, with a weak D call of TRBD1 (5 bases match). Sequencing was done on a sample of blood. The CDR3 reads as follows: CAWSARDIQYF. The nucleotide sequence reads TGTGCCTGGAGTGCCAGGGACATTCAGTACTTC. Beyond the CDR3, the reference TRBV30 and TRBJ2-4 genes provide the residues; the full variable domain reads: SQTIHQWPATLVQPVGSPLSLECTVEGTSNPNLYWYRQAAGRGLQLLFYSVGIGQISSEVPQNLSASRPQDRQFILSSKKLLLSDSGFYLCAWSARDIQYFGAGTRLSVL.